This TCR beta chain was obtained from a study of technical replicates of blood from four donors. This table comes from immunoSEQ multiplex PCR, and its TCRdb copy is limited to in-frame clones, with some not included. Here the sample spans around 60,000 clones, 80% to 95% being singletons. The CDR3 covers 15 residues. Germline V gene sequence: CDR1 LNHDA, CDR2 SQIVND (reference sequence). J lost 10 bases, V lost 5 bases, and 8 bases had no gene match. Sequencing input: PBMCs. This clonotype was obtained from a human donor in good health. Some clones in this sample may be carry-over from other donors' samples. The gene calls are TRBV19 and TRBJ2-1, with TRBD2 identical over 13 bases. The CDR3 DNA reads TGTGCCAGTAGTTCTCACGGGACTAGCGGGGCGGAGCAGTTCTTC. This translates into CASSSHGTSGAEQFF.